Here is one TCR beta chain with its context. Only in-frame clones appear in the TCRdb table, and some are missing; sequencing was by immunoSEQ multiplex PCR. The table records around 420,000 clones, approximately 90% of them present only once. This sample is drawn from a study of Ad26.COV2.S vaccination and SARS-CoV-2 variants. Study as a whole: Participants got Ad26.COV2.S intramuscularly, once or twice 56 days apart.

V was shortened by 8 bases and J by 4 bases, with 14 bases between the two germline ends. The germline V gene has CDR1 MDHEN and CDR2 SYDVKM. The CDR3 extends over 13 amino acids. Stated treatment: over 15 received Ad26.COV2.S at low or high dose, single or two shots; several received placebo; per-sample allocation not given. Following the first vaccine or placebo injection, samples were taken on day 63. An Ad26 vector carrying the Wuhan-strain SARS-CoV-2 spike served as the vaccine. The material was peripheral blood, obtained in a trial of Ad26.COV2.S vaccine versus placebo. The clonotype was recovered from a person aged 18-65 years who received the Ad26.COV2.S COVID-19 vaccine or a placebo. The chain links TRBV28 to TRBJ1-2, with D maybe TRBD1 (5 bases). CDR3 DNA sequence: TGTGCCAGCTGGGGAGGGGCTGGCTATGGCTACACCTTC. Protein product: CASWGGAGYGYTF.